One and the same sample provided the 7 T cell receptor beta chains below, sequenced in a study of blood T cell repertoires in COVID-19. This table comes from immunoSEQ multiplex PCR, and its TCRdb copy is limited to in-frame clones, with some not included. Of 130,000 to 150,000 clones listed, approximately 91% were seen once; the top ten hold roughly 2.1%. Sequences were obtained from peripheral blood. The origin of the receptors is a human donor in a cohort sampled during active COVID-19.

V usage is TRBV2 and J usage is TRBJ1-2; 7 positions agree with TRBD1. V lost 6 bases to trimming and J lost 7 bases; unmatched junction nucleotides: 14. Germline values: CDR1 SNHLY, CDR2 FYNNEI. The CDR3 has 15 amino acids. DNA of the CDR3: TGTGCCAGCAGCGGATCGGGACAGACCTTCGGTGGCTACACCTTC. Translation: CASSGSGQTFGGYTF. Combining the CDR3 with reference TRBV2 and TRBJ1-2 gives the whole variable domain EPEVTQTPSHQVTQMGQEVILRCVPISNHLYFYWYRQILGQKVEFLVSFYNNEISEKSEIFDDQFSVERPDGSNFTLKIRSTKLEDSAMYFCASSGSGQTFGGYTFGSGTRLTVV.

V is TRBV4-1 and J is TRBJ2-7, with D hard to call. This CDR3 contains 16 residues. The germline CDR1 and CDR2 sequences are MGHRA and YSYEKL. The V end lost 2 bases, the J end lost 0 bases, and 14 bases lay between the germline ends. The CDR3 spells CASSQRMGASSYEQYF. For the CDR3, the DNA is TGCGCCAGCAGCCAAAGAATGGGCGCGAGCTCCTACGAGCAGTACTTC.

This clone is a singleton in its sample. The rearrangement links TRBV7-2 to TRBJ2-5, with 7 bases matching TRBD1. V trimming: 1 base; J trimming: 10 bases; junction bases outside the gene matches: 24. Germline V gene lookup returns CDR1 SGHTA and CDR2 FQGNSA. CDR3 length: 19 residues. The DNA for the CDR3 is TGTGCCAGCAGCTTAGTGGGTGAAGGGGGCGGGCGGAGGAAAGGGTTCCAGTACTTC. Translating it yields CASSLVGEGGGRRKGFQYF.

This rearrangement joins TRBV6-2 or TRBV6-3 to TRBJ2-7; TRBD2 matches 12 bases. The CDR3 length is 15 residues. V dropped 3 bases and J dropped 6; count of bases not matched to a gene: 6. The germline gives CDR1 MNHEY, CDR2 SVGEGT. The CDR3: CASSYWLAGGAEQYF. DNA of the CDR3: TGTGCCAGCAGTTATTGGCTAGCGGGAGGGGCCGAGCAGTACTTC.

This clone is a singleton in its sample. The V gene is TRBV7-8, the J gene TRBJ1-6, with D possibly matching TRBD1 (5 bases). CDR1 SGHVS and CDR2 FQNEAQ come from the germline V gene. V gave up 8 bases and J gave up 12 bases, with 20 bases separating them. This CDR3 is built from 14 residues. This CDR3 is CASALDSARKPLHF. CDR3 bases: TGTGCCAGCGCACTCGACAGTGCGCGGAAACCCCTCCACTTT. Variable domain in full (rest from reference TRBV7-8 and TRBJ1-6): GAGVSQSPRYKVAKRGQDVALRCDPISGHVSLFWYQQALGQGPEFLTYFQNEAQLDKSGLPSDRFFAERPEGSVSTLKIQRTQQEDSAVYLCASALDSARKPLHFGNGTRLTVT.

The genes are TRBV19 and TRBJ2-7; D is unclear. V was cut by 7 bases and J by 6 bases, with 10 bases left in between. The CDR3 sequence is 11 residues long. CDR1 LNHDA and CDR2 SQIVND come from the germline V gene (reference sequence). This chain's CDR3 is CASNNPPEQYF. The CDR3 DNA is TGTGCCAGTAATAATCCTCCCGAGCAGTACTTC.

The chain has TRBV5-1 and TRBJ2-5, with 8 positions matching TRBD1. The germline gives CDR1 SGHRS, CDR2 YFSETQ. J was trimmed by 2 bases and V by 2 bases; bases with no gene match: 2. The length of the CDR3 is 14 residues. The chain's CDR3 is CASSLGQGQETQYF. The DNA for the CDR3 is TGCGCCAGCAGCTTAGGACAGGGACAAGAGACCCAGTACTTC.